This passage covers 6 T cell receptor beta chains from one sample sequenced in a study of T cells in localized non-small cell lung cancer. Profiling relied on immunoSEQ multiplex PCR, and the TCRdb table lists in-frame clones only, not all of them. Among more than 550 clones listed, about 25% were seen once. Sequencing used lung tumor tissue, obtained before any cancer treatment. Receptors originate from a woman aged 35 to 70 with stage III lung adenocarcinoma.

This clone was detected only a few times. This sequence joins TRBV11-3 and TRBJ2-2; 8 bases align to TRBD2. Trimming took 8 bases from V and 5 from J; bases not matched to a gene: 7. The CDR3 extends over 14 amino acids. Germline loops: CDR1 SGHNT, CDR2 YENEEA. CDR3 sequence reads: CASREGPGTGELFF. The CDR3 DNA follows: TGTGCCAGCCGGGAGGGCCCTGGGACCGGGGAGCTGTTTTTT. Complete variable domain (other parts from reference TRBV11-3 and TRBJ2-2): EAGVVQSPRYKIIEKKQPVAFWCNPISGHNTLYWYLQNLGQGPELLIRYENEEAVDDSQLPKDRFSAERLKGVDSTLKIQPAELGDSAVYLCASREGPGTGELFFGEGSRLTVL.

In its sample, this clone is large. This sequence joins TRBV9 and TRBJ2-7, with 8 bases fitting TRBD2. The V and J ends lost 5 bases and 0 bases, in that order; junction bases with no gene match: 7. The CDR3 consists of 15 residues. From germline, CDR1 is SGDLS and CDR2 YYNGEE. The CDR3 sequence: CASRYLGLGSYEQYF. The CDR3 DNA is TGTGCCAGCAGATATTTGGGACTAGGCTCCTACGAGCAGTACTTC.

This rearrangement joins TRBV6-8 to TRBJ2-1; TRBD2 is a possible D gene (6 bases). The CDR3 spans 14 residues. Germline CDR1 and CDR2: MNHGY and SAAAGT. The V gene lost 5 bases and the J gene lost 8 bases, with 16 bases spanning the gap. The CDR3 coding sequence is TGTGCCAGCAGTCCGACTAGAATAGCCGATGAGCAGTTCTTC. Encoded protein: CASSPTRIADEQFF.

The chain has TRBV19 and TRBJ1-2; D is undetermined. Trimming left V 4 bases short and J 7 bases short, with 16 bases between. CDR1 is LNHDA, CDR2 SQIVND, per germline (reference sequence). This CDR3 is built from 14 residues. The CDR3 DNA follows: TGTGCCAGTAGTAACGGTGGCAGCGGGCTTGGCTACACCTTC. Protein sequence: CASSNGGSGLGYTF.

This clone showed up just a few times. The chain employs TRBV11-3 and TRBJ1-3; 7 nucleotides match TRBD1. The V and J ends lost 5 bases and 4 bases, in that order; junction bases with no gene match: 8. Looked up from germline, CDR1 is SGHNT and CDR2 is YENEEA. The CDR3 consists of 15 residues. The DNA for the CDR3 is TGTGCCAGCAGCCCAAGCGGACAGGCCGGAAACACCATATATTTT. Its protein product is CASSPSGQAGNTIYF.

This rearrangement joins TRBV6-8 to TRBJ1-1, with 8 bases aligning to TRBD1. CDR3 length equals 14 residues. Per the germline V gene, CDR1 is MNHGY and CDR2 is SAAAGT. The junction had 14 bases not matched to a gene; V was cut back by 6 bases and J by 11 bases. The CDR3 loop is CASSSQGAGASAFF. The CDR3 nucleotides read TGTGCCAGCAGCTCCCAGGGGGCAGGGGCTTCGGCTTTCTTT.